These 8 T cell receptor beta chains share one sample of origin, sequenced in a study of blood T cell repertoires in COVID-19. Profiled with immunoSEQ multiplex PCR; TCRdb holds only in-frame clones, not every one. The table has about 140,000 clones, 87% seen once. Sequenced sample: peripheral blood. Source of these receptors: a human donor in a cohort sampled during active COVID-19.

This chain connects TRBV30 to TRBJ1-2, with D possibly being TRBD1 (5 bases). The CDR3 is made up of 13 amino acids. CDR1 is GTSNPN, CDR2 SVGIG, per germline (reference sequence). The CDR3 DNA sequence: TGTGCTTCGGAGGAGGGGCGCGACTATGGCTACACCTTC. It codes for CASEEGRDYGYTF.

The CDR3 bases are TGTGCCAGCAGGGACAGACTTGCAACTAATGAAAAACTGTTTTTT. Translating gives CASRDRLATNEKLFF. The chain links TRBV6-5 to TRBJ1-4, with D possibly TRBD1 on 6 matching bases. This CDR3 comprises 15 residues. Germline CDR1 is MNHEY and CDR2 is SVGAGI. V dropped 6 bases and J dropped 0 bases, with 11 bases sitting between them.

The chain is built from TRBV2 and TRBJ2-3, with TRBD2 identical over 9 bases. The CDR3 consists of 17 residues. Germline assignment: CDR1 SNHLY and CDR2 FYNNEI. Germline trimming cut 4 bases from V and 2 bases from J; bases unmatched to any gene: 10. CDR3 DNA sequence: TGTGCCAGCAGTGGTCCGCTAGCGGGGTCTTACACAGATACGCAGTATTTT. This encodes CASSGPLAGSYTDTQYF.

The chain has TRBV3-1 (or the pseudogene TRBV3-2) and TRBJ1-4; D might be TRBD1 (6 bases). V lost 4 bases, J lost 8 bases, and 14 bases lay in between. The length of the CDR3 is 14 residues. CDR1 is LGHDT and CDR2 is YNNKEL in the germline V gene (reference sequence). The CDR3 DNA is TGTGCCAGCAGCCGGGACACGAGGGGGGAAAAACTGTTTTTT. It is translated as CASSRDTRGEKLFF.

The chain uses TRBV6-5 and TRBJ2-5; 8 positions match TRBD2. Looked up from germline, CDR1 is MNHEY and CDR2 is SVGAGI. This CDR3 is 13 amino acids long. After removal of 6 bases from V and 1 base from J, the junction contained 1 base not matched to a gene. The CDR3 loop reads CASSTSGQETQYF. The CDR3, as DNA: TGTGCCAGCAGCACTAGCGGCCAAGAGACCCAGTACTTC.

J is TRBJ2-5 and V is TRBV24-1; TRBD1 agrees at 8 bases. The germline gives CDR1 KGHDR, CDR2 SFDVKD. The CDR3 has 15 residues. V shed 5 bases, J shed 1 base, and the junction held 5 bases outside the gene matches. CDR3 coding DNA: TGTGCCACCAGTGGGGACAGGAACTTCCAAGAGACCCAGTACTTC. Translation: CATSGDRNFQETQYF.

This clone was found once. The rearrangement links TRBV28 to TRBJ1-5; D is possibly TRBD1 (6 bases). This CDR3 spans 15 amino acids. Trimming pared 5 bases from V and 4 bases from J, leaving 15 bases between. Per germline, CDR1 MDHEN and CDR2 SYDVKM. The CDR3 loop reads CASSPRLGQNQPQHF. The CDR3 DNA reads TGTGCCAGCAGTCCCAGGCTAGGACAGAATCAGCCCCAGCATTTT.

The chain uses TRBV28 and TRBJ2-7; 7 nucleotides align to TRBD1. The trim removed 6 bases at V and 6 bases at J, leaving 11 bases unmatched. From germline, CDR1 is MDHEN and CDR2 SYDVKM. The CDR3 runs to 14 residues. The CDR3 DNA reads as TGTGCCAGCAGCACAAAGGGACAGCTTTCCGAGCAGTACTTC. Translation: CASSTKGQLSEQYF.